This TCR beta chain originates from a study of control samples from healthy donors and cancer patients. This CDR3 contains 16 residues. Germline V gene sequence: CDR1 LGHDT, CDR2 YNNKEL (reference sequence). The junction had 7 bases not matched to a gene; V was cut back by 0 bases and J by 5 bases. Here immunoSEQ multiplex PCR was the method, and the copy in TCRdb shows in-frame clones only, minus some. This table holds some 170,000 clones, nearly 96% found once. The chain couples TRBV3-1 (or the pseudogene TRBV3-2) to TRBJ2-1; 7 bases agree with TRBD2. The sequenced sample was blood. This TCR came from a woman younger than 45 in good health. In DNA, the CDR3 is TGTGCCAGCAGCCAAGATCGCGCGGGAGACGACAATGAGCAGTTCTTC. Protein: CASSQDRAGDDNEQFF.